This entry lists 26 T cell receptor beta chains sequenced from one sample in a study of chemoradiotherapy in HPV16-positive cancers. TCRdb's table, derived via immunoSEQ multiplex PCR, lists solely in-frame clones and lacks some. The data hold about 17,000 clones, with approximately 90% observed a single time. Material: blood, obtained from a patient who underwent chemoradiotherapy. These receptors were collected from a human donor with HPV-associated anogenital cancer.

The genes are TRBV6-6 and TRBJ1-1; D not resolved. Deletions cut 0 bases from V and 1 base from J, with 6 bases between. This CDR3 is 14 amino acids long. Per the germline V gene, CDR1 is MNHNY and CDR2 is SVGAGI (reference sequence). This CDR3 is CASSYSKGNTEAFF. Here the CDR3 DNA reads TGTGCCAGCAGTTACTCGAAAGGGAACACTGAAGCTTTCTTT.

The rearrangement links TRBV10-3 to TRBJ2-3; 9 bases agree with TRBD2. The CDR3 has 17 residues. J lost 6 bases, V lost 4 bases, and 14 bases had no gene match. Germline CDR1 is ENHRY and CDR2 is SYGVKD. The CDR3 reads CAISGVDWRGGWDTQYF. In DNA form, the CDR3 reads TGTGCCATCAGTGGGGTAGATTGGCGGGGGGGCTGGGATACGCAGTATTTT.

The chain carries TRBV7-6 and TRBJ1-1; the D gene is possibly TRBD1 (5 bases). Trimming shortened V by 5 bases and J by 10 bases, and 23 bases separated the two germline ends. From germline, CDR1 is SGHVS and CDR2 FNYEAQ. The CDR3 is made up of 15 amino acids. CDR3 nucleotide sequence: TGTGCCAGCAGCCCCTCACCGGGAACAGGCGTCGGAGCTTTCTTT. This gives the protein CASSPSPGTGVGAFF.

The V and J genes are TRBV6-1 and TRBJ2-7; TRBD2 agrees at 10 bases. CDR1 and CDR2 from the germline V gene are MNHNS and SASEGT. The V segment lost 2 bases and the J segment 0 bases; nucleotides outside the gene matches: 10. The CDR3 is 18 amino acids. The CDR3 coding sequence is TGTGCCAGCAGTGAACTAGCTAGCGGGGGCACGAGCTCCTACGAGCAGTACTTC. Its translation is CASSELASGGTSSYEQYF.

A few counts support this clone. The CDR3 is CSASGETEAFF. The CDR3 DNA reads TGCAGTGCTAGCGGGGAAACTGAAGCTTTCTTT. The chain employs TRBV20-1 and TRBJ1-1; D is ambiguous. The CDR3 is made up of 11 amino acids. Germline V gives CDR1 DFQATT, CDR2 SNEGSKA (reference sequence). The ends were cut back, 3 bases at V and 5 bases at J, with 7 bases in the middle.

The chain recombines TRBV29-1 with TRBJ1-2, with 10 bases fitting TRBD1. Trimming cost V 7 bases and J 3 bases; bases outside gene matches: 5. The germline V gene encodes CDR1 SQVTM and CDR2 ANQGSEA. There are 13 residues in the CDR3. The CDR3 protein is CSATGGVDYGYTF. For the CDR3, the DNA is TGCAGCGCGACAGGGGGCGTAGACTATGGCTACACCTTC.

This chain links TRBV7-9 with TRBJ2-1, with TRBD1 matching 11 bases. Trimming at V came to 5 bases and at J to 7 bases, leaving 7 bases not matched to a gene. The germline V gene encodes CDR1 SEHNR and CDR2 FQNEAQ (reference sequence). The CDR3 spans 15 residues. The CDR3 spells CASSPGTGGKNEQFF. CDR3 nucleotides: TGTGCCAGCAGCCCTGGGACAGGGGGGAAGAATGAGCAGTTCTTC.

V and J are TRBV30 and TRBJ1-6; D may be TRBD1 (5 bases). V was shortened by 0 bases and J by 7 bases, with 10 bases between the two germline ends. The CDR3 sequence is 14 residues long. CDR1 is GTSNPN and CDR2 is SVGIG in the germline V gene (reference sequence). CDR3 DNA: TGTGCCTGGAGTGTAAGCAGGGTCAATTCACCCCTCCACTTT. Its translation: CAWSVSRVNSPLHF.

CDR3 in amino acids: CASSPLGTGGQETQYF. Here the CDR3 DNA reads TGTGCCAGCTCACCACTTGGGACAGGGGGCCAAGAGACCCAGTACTTC. J is TRBJ2-5 and V is TRBV18; 11 positions match TRBD1. CDR1 and CDR2 from the germline V gene are KGHSH and LQKENI. The CDR3 is 16 residues long. V lost 1 base to trimming and J lost 1 base; unmatched junction nucleotides: 2.

The chain carries TRBV30 and TRBJ2-3; unclear D gene. The V and J ends lost 2 bases and 4 bases respectively, with 4 bases between them. In germline, CDR1 is GTSNPN, CDR2 SVGIG (reference sequence). The CDR3 has 11 residues. CDR3 region: CAWSISDTQYF. DNA of the CDR3: TGTGCCTGGAGTATCTCAGATACGCAGTATTTT.

The chain joins TRBV27 to TRBJ2-1; D uncertain. The CDR3 covers 16 residues. CDR1 is MNHEY, CDR2 SMNVEV, per germline (reference sequence). V was pared by 4 bases and J by 0 bases, with 13 bases between. The CDR3 spells CASSSLSKTSYNEQFF. CDR3 coding DNA: TGTGCCAGCAGTTCCCTATCCAAAACCTCCTACAATGAGCAGTTCTTC.

The chain has TRBV30 and TRBJ1-1; maybe TRBD1 (6 bases). The ends were cut back, 3 bases at V and 10 bases at J, with 15 bases in the middle. This CDR3 spans 12 amino acids. Per germline, CDR1 GTSNPN and CDR2 SVGIG (reference sequence). The CDR3 nucleotides are TGTGCCTGGAGCTCATTGGGGGCGGTAGCTTTCTTT. Translation gives CAWSSLGAVAFF. Looking up the rest from reference TRBV30 and TRBJ1-1 gives the full variable domain: SQTIHQWPATLVQPVGSPLSLECTVEGTSNPNLYWYRQAAGRGLQLLFYSVGIGQISSEVPQNLSASRPQDRQFILSSKKLLLSDSGFYLCAWSSLGAVAFFGQGTRLTVV.

V gene TRBV13 combines with J gene TRBJ1-1; 8 positions agree with TRBD1. CDR1 and CDR2 (germline): PRHDT, FYEKMQ (reference sequence). The CDR3 spans 17 residues. The ends lost 5 bases at V and 5 bases at J; junction bases unmatched: 16. The DNA for the CDR3 is TGTGCCAGCAGCAATACCCAAATACAACAGGGGGGGACTGAAGCTTTCTTT. It yields the protein CASSNTQIQQGGTEAFF.

The gene calls are TRBV7-2 and TRBJ2-5; tentatively, D is TRBD2 (7 bases). The germline V gene encodes CDR1 SGHTA and CDR2 FQGNSA. Trimming pared 5 bases from V and 4 bases from J, leaving 20 bases between. CDR3 length: 16 residues. The CDR3 sequence is CASSLSGGLGRETQYF. DNA of the CDR3: TGTGCCAGCAGCCTATCGGGGGGCCTGGGTAGAGAGACCCAGTACTTC.

The DNA for the CDR3 is TGTGCCAGCAGCCTGGGCGGGACTTCAAAAGAGACCCAGTACTTC. This codes for CASSLGGTSKETQYF. The chain has TRBV9 and TRBJ2-5, with D possibly TRBD2 on 6 matching bases. Germline loops: CDR1 SGDLS, CDR2 YYNGEE. Trimming cost V 4 bases and J 3 bases, with 16 bases left between them. The CDR3 spans 15 residues.

This chain uses TRBV4-1 with TRBJ2-5, with D unresolved. V gave up 1 base and J gave up 7 bases, with 10 bases separating them. The germline V gene has CDR1 MGHRA and CDR2 YSYEKL. The CDR3 spans 13 residues. The CDR3 spells CASSQGEARTQYF. The DNA for the CDR3 is TGCGCCAGCAGCCAAGGTGAGGCTAGGACCCAGTACTTC.

This chain uses TRBV7-9 with TRBJ1-1; D is uncertain. V lost 2 bases and J 1 base, leaving 8 bases between the germline ends. CDR1 is SEHNR, CDR2 FQNEAQ, per germline (reference sequence). The CDR3 length is 14 residues. The CDR3 DNA follows: TGTGCCAGCAGCTTATCTGCGGGGAACACTGAAGCTTTCTTT. It specifies CASSLSAGNTEAFF.

The chain is built from TRBV9 and TRBJ2-5; unclear D gene. V lost 0 bases and J 3 bases, leaving 9 bases between the germline ends. The CDR3 contains 14 residues. CDR1 SGDLS and CDR2 YYNGEE come from the germline V gene. CDR3 coding DNA: TGTGCCAGCAGCGTAGGTCGCAGAGAAGAGACCCAGTACTTC. Its protein product is CASSVGRREETQYF. The full variable domain, rest sourced from reference TRBV9 and TRBJ2-5, is DSGVTQTPKHLITATGQRVTLRCSPRSGDLSVYWYQQSLDQGLQFLIQYYNGEERAKGNILERFSAQQFPDLHSELNLSSLELGDSALYFCASSVGRREETQYFGPGTRLLVL.

The sample holds a few counts of this clone. This chain connects TRBV30 to TRBJ1-5; 9 bases line up with TRBD1. The CDR3 sequence is 15 residues long. Germline CDR1 GTSNPN, CDR2 SVGIG (reference sequence). J lost 6 bases, V lost 0 bases, and 6 bases had no gene match. CDR3 sequence reads: CAWSVQGARGQPQHF. CDR3 nucleotides: TGTGCCTGGAGTGTACAGGGGGCGAGGGGTCAGCCCCAGCATTTT.

This chain joins TRBV6-5 and TRBJ2-7; D unresolved. The ends were cut back, 6 bases at V and 3 bases at J, with 12 bases in the middle. From germline, CDR1 is MNHEY and CDR2 SVGAGI. There are 13 residues in the CDR3. CDR3 coding DNA: TGTGCCAGCAGCAACCCCGTCCTCTACGAGCAGTACTTC. The encoded protein is CASSNPVLYEQYF.

The V and J genes are TRBV5-1 and TRBJ2-7, with D possibly TRBD1 on 5 matching bases. Germline V gene data show CDR1 as SGHRS and CDR2 as YFSETQ. This CDR3 is 15 amino acids long. Trimming stripped 4 bases from V and 1 base from J, with 15 bases between. The CDR3: CASSQGSTDSYEQYF. The DNA for the CDR3 is TGCGCCAGCAGCCAAGGCTCGACAGATTCCTACGAGCAGTACTTC. Using reference TRBV5-1 and TRBJ2-7 for the parts outside the CDR3, the full variable domain is KAGVTQTPRYLIKTRGQQVTLSCSPISGHRSVSWYQQTPGQGLQFLFEYFSETQRNKGNFPGRFSGRQFSNSRSEMNVSTLELGDSALYLCASSQGSTDSYEQYFGPGTRLTVT.

The chain joins TRBV13 to TRBJ2-7; the match to TRBD2 covers 11 bases. The germline V gene encodes CDR1 PRHDT and CDR2 FYEKMQ (reference sequence). V was pared by 5 bases and J by 3 bases, with 15 bases of the junction left unmatched. CDR3 size: 18 residues. The CDR3 loop is CASSASGTSGTWVYEQYV. In nucleotides, the CDR3 is TGTGCCAGCAGCGCATCCGGGACTAGCGGAACGTGGGTCTACGAGCAGTACGTC.

The V gene is TRBV6-1, the J gene TRBJ2-7; a possible D gene is TRBD1 (6 bases). The CDR3 extends over 13 amino acids. Between the trimmed V and J ends, which lost 6 bases and 6 bases, there was a span of 15 bases. CDR1 is MNHNS and CDR2 is SASEGT in the germline V gene. CDR3 bases: TGTGCCAGCAGCTCCGAACAGGGATTCGAGCAGTACGTC. Its protein is CASSSEQGFEQYV.

The genes are TRBV11-2 and TRBJ2-3; D perhaps matches TRBD2 (7 bases). With 5 bases removed from V and 5 bases from J, the gap between germline ends came to 20 bases. CDR3 length equals 16 residues. Germline V gene data show CDR1 as SGHAT and CDR2 as FQNNGV. The CDR3 reads CASSHTGGGRIDTQYF. CDR3 DNA: TGTGCCAGCAGCCATACAGGCGGGGGCCGAATAGATACGCAGTATTTT.

The genes are TRBV5-1 and TRBJ1-1; 7 bases are a match to TRBD1. Germline assignment: CDR1 SGHRS and CDR2 YFSETQ. V lost 3 bases and J lost 2; bases outside the gene matches: 7. The CDR3 extends over 15 amino acids. CDR3 loop: CASSSTGWDNTEAFF. The CDR3 DNA reads as TGCGCCAGCAGCTCGACAGGGTGGGATAACACTGAAGCTTTCTTT.

The chain employs TRBV7-2 and TRBJ2-5; 7 bases fit TRBD2. Germline V gives CDR1 SGHTA, CDR2 FQGNSA. V lost 4 bases to trimming and J lost 1 base; unmatched junction nucleotides: 9. This CDR3 is built from 16 residues. As DNA, the CDR3 is TGTGCCAGCAGCTCCCACAGCGGGGATACCCAAGAGACCCAGTACTTC. Its protein product is CASSSHSGDTQETQYF.